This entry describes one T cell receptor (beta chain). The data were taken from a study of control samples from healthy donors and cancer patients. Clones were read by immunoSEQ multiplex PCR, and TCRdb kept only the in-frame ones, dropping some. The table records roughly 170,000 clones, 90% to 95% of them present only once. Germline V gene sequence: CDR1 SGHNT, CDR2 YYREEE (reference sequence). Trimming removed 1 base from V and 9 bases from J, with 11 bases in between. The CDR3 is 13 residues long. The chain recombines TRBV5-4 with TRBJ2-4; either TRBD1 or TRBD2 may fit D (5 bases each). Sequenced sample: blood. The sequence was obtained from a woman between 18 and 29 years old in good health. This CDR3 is CASSLYLGGIQYF. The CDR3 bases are TGTGCCAGCAGCTTGTACCTTGGGGGCATTCAGTACTTC.